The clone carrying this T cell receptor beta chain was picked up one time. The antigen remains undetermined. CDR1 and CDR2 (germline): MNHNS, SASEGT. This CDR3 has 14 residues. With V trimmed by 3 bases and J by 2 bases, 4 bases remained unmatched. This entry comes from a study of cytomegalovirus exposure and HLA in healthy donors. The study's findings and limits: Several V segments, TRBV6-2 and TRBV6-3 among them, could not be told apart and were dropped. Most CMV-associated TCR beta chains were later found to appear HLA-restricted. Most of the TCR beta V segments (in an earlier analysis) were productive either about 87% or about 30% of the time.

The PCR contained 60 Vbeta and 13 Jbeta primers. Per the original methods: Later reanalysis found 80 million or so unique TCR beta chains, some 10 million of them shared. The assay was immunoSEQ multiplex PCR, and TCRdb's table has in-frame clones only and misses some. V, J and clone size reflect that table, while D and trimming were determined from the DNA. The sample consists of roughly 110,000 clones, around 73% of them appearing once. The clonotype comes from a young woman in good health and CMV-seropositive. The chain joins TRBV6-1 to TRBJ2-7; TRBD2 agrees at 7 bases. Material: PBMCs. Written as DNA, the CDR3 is TGTGCCAGCAGTGAGCCGGGACTAACCTACGAGCAGTACTTC. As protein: CASSEPGLTYEQYF.